This T cell receptor (beta chain) was recovered during a study of Graves' ophthalmopathy and Graves' hyperthyroidism. Study observations and caveats: Classification of ophthalmopathy versus stable hyperthyroidism by a 13-signature model yielded around 90% sensitivity and about 81% specificity. The authors also found most expanded thyroid clonotypes above 0.001 frequency in blood.

Germline V gene sequence: CDR1 SNHLY, CDR2 FYNNEI. V lost 5 bases, J lost 2 bases, and 4 bases stayed unmatched. This CDR3 comprises 15 residues. For donors with ophthalmopathy, the disease showed moderate-to-severe activity, reached CAS ≥3 and NOSPECS ≥4, and had lasted under 3 months. Using RNA transcripts, the TCR beta CDR3 regions were amplified. First-round RT-PCR relied on HTBI primers, and a second-round multiplex PCR came next. From the multiplex PCR reads, TCRdb called clonotypes with MiXCR, one entry per CDR3 protein. The repertoire holds 200,000 to 300,000 distinct CDR3 sequences, with around 50% as singletons. To note about this clonotype: Its target is not known.

Source material: peripheral blood. V gene TRBV2 combines with J gene TRBJ1-3; 9 bases are a match to TRBD1. This clonotype was sampled from an adult man with Graves' ophthalmopathy. CDR3 in amino acids: CASSNDRGTGNTIYF. The CDR3 nucleotides are TGTGCCAGCAGTAACGACAGGGGGACTGGAAACACCATATATTTT.